This T cell receptor (beta chain) was recovered during a study of metastatic and nonmetastatic thyroid tumors. Overall study findings and caveats: Malignant thyroid tumors reportedly had TCR beta diversity that was significantly higher than in benign nodules, in blood and tumor.

This clone was seen repeatedly, ten times or more. The antigen is undetermined. Each patient came to thyroid surgery without any prior treatment (of any kind). Per the original methods: Clinicopathological groups of papillary thyroid cancer showed CDR3 differences that were used to build a distant-metastasis classifier. TCRdb reanalyzed the PCR reads with MiXCR. The V and J calls were not made by the authors but by TCRdb's processing. The top ten clones hold approximately 8% of a sample with about 15,000 clones, 20% to 25% of them seen once. Germline V CDR1 and CDR2: SQVTM, ANQGSEA. The CDR3 contains 12 residues. Trimming stripped 3 bases from V and 4 bases from J, with 9 bases between.

V and J are TRBV29-1 and TRBJ1-2, with unresolved D. The source material was tumor tissue. The source of this sequence is a female donor with papillary thyroid cancer or a benign thyroid nodule (not recorded which). Some clones in this sample may be carry-over from other donors' samples. Here the CDR3 reads CSVEALGYGYTF. In nucleotides, the CDR3 is TGCAGCGTTGAGGCATTAGGCTATGGCTACACCTTC. Based on the CDR3 plus reference TRBV29-1 and TRBJ1-2, the full variable domain is SAVISQKPSRDICQRGTSLTIQCQVDSQVTMMFWYRQQPGQSLTLIATANQGSEATYESGFVIDKFPISRPNLTFSTLTVSNMSPEDSSIYLCSVEALGYGYTFGSGTRLTVV.